The table lists the clone carrying this T cell receptor (beta chain) with a few counts. The antigen remains unidentified. The data originate from a study of CD8 T cells in ankylosing spondylitis. Study conclusions and caveats: Characteristic, it appeared, of ankylosing spondylitis blood was a TCR beta motif of seven or eight highly homologous variants. Enrichment of disease-linked clones was reportedly significant in matched ankylosing spondylitis synovial fluid.

TCR beta libraries were made by quantitative 5'-RACE with molecular barcodes. Each CDR3 protein gets one entry after TCRdb re-called the 5' RACE reads with MiXCR. The table includes roughly 470,000 distinct CDR3 sequences, roughly 25% detected once. V gave up 5 bases and J gave up 4 bases, with 14 bases separating them. The CDR3 totals 15 residues. Source material: blood, either unsorted or a sorted T cell fraction (not recorded which). The chain employs TRBV12-3 or TRBV12-4 and TRBJ1-4; possibly TRBD1 for D (5 bases). The clonotype comes from a male donor with ankylosing spondylitis. CDR3 DNA sequence: TGTGCCAGCAGTCCGGGGACGGGCAATAATGAAAAACTGTTTTTT. It yields the protein CASSPGTGNNEKLFF.